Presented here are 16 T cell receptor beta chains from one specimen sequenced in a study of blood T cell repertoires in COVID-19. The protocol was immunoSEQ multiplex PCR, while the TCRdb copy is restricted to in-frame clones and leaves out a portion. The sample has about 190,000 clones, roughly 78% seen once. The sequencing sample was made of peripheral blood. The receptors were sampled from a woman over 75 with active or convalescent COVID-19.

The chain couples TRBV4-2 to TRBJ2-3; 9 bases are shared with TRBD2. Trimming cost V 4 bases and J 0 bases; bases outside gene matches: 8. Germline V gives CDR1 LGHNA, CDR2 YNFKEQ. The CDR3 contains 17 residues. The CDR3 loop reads CASSRKASGASTDTQYF. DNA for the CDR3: TGTGCCAGCAGCCGAAAGGCTAGCGGGGCAAGCACAGATACGCAGTATTTT.

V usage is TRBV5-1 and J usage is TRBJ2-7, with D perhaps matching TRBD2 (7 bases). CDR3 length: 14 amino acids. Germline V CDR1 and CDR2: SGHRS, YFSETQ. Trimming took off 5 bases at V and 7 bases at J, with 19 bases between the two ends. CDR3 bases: TGCGCCAGCAGTCAAACGGGGGGCCCCCAGGAGCAGTACTTC. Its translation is CASSQTGGPQEQYF.

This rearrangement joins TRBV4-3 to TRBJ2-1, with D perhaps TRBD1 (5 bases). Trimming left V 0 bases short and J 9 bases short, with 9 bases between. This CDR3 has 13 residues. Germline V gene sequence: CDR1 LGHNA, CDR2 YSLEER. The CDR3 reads CASSQDPGREQFF. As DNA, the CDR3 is TGCGCCAGCAGCCAAGATCCAGGGCGTGAGCAGTTCTTC.

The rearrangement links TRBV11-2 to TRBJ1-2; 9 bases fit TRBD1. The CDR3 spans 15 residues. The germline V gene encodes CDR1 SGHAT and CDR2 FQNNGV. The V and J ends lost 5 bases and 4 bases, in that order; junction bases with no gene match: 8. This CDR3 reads CASSTRTGARYGYTF. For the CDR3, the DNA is TGTGCCAGCAGCACTCGGACAGGGGCACGCTATGGCTACACCTTC. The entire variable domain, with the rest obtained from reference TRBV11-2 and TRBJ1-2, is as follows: EAGVAQSPRYKIIEKRQSVAFWCNPISGHATLYWYQQILGQGPKLLIQFQNNGVVDDSQLPKDRFSAERLKGVDSTLKIQPAKLEDSAVYLCASSTRTGARYGYTFGSGTRLTVV.

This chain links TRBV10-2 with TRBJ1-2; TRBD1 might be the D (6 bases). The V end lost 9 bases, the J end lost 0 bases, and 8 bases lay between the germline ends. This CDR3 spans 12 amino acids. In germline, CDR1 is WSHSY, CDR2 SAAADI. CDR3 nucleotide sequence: TGCGCCAGAAGGACAGCTAACTATGGCTACACCTTC. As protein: CARRTANYGYTF.

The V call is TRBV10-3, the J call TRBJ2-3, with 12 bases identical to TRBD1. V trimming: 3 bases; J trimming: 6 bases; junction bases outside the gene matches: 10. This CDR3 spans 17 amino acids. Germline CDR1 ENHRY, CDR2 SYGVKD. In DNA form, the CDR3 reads TGTGCCATCAGTGATTGGGGGACAGGGGGCGGAGGGGATACGCAGTATTTT. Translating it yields CAISDWGTGGGGDTQYF.

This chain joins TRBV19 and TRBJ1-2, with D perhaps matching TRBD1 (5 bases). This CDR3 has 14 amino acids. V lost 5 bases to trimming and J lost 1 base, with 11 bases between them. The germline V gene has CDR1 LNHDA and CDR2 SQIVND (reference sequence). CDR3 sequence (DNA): TGTGCCAGTAGTCTTAATCAGGGTAACTATGGCTACACCTTC. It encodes CASSLNQGNYGYTF.

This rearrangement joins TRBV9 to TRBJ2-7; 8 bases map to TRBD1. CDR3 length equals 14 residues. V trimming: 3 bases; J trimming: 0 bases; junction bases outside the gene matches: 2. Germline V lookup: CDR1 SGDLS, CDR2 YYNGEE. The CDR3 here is CASSEDRDSYEQYF. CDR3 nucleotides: TGTGCCAGCAGCGAGGACAGGGACTCCTACGAGCAGTACTTC.

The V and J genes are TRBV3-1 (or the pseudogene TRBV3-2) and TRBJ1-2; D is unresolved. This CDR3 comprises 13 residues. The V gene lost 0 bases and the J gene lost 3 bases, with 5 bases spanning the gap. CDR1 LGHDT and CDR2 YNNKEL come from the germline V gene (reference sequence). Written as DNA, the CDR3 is TGTGCCAGCAGCCAAGATCTTTACTATGGCTACACCTTC. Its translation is CASSQDLYYGYTF.

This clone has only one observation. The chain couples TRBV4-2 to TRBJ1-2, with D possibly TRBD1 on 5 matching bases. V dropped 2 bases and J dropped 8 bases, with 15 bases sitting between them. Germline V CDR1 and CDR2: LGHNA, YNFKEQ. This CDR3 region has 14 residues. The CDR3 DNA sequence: TGTGCCAGCAGCCAAATCGGGACGGCGGGGGGCTACACCTTC. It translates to CASSQIGTAGGYTF.

CDR3 sequence (DNA): TGCGCCAGCAGCCTCGGGACAGGGAGCACAGATACGCAGTATTTT. This encodes CASSLGTGSTDTQYF. The rearrangement uses TRBV4-3 and TRBJ2-3, with TRBD1 matching 9 bases. The CDR3 extends over 15 amino acids. In germline, CDR1 is LGHNA, CDR2 YSLEER. V gave up 4 bases and J gave up 0 bases; unmatched junction bases: 2.

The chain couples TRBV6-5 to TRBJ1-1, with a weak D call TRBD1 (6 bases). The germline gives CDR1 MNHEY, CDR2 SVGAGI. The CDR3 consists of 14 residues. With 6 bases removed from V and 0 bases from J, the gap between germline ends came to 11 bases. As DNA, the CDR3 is TGTGCCAGCAGAAAGGACAGATTGAACACTGAAGCTTTCTTT. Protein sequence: CASRKDRLNTEAFF.

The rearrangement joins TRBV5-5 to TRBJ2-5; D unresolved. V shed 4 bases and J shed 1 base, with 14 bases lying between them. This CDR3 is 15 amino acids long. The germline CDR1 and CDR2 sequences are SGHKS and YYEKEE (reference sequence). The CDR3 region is CASSPDGRSQETQYF. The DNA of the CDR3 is TGTGCCAGCAGCCCGGATGGCCGGAGCCAAGAGACCCAGTACTTC.

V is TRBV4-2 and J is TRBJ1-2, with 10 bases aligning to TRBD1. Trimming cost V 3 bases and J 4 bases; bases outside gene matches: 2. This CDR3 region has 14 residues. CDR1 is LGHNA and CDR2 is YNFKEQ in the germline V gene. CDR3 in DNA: TGTGCCAGCAGCCAGGGACAGGGGAGCTATGGCTACACCTTC. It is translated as CASSQGQGSYGYTF.

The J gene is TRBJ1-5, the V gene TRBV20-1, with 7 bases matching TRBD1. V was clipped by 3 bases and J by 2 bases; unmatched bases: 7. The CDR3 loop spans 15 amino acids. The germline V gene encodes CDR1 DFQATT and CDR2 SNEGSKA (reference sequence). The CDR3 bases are TGCAGTGCTAGTGACAGGGATTCTGGCAATCAGCCCCAGCATTTT. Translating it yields CSASDRDSGNQPQHF.

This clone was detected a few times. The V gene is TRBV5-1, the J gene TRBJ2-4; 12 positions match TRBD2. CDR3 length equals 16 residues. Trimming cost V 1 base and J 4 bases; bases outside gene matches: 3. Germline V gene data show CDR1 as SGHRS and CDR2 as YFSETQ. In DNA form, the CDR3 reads TGCGCCAGCAGCTTGCCTAGCGGGGGGGCAAAAAACATTCAGTACTTC. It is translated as CASSLPSGGAKNIQYF.